What follows are 30 T cell receptor beta chains derived from one specimen sequenced in a study of cytomegalovirus exposure and HLA in healthy donors. PCR involved 60 Vbeta and 13 Jbeta primers. Data came from immunoSEQ multiplex PCR; TCRdb stores just in-frame clones and leaves some out. The sample shows 220,000 or so clones, under 80% of them seen only once. The material sequenced was PBMCs. These receptor sequences come from a woman aged 25-40 years in good health and CMV-seronegative.

The gene calls are TRBV2 and TRBJ2-3; D possibly corresponds to TRBD2 (6 bases). The V end was cut by 3 bases, the J end by 2 bases, with 21 bases between. The CDR3 sequence is 18 residues long. Germline V gives CDR1 SNHLY, CDR2 FYNNEI. The CDR3 DNA sequence: TGTGCCAGCAGTGATCGGGTTAGCGGACCTTCCCCCACAGATACGCAGTATTTT. Its translation is CASSDRVSGPSPTDTQYF.

The chain recombines TRBV7-9 with TRBJ1-5; no reliable D call. Trimming pared 4 bases from V and 2 bases from J, leaving 15 bases between. The V gene's germline CDR1 is SEHNR and CDR2 FQNEAQ (reference sequence). The CDR3 runs to 16 residues. CDR3 residues: CASSSPSTRGNQPQHF. CDR3 DNA sequence: TGTGCCAGCAGCTCCCCTTCGACTCGGGGCAATCAGCCCCAGCATTTT.

This clone occurred a few times. The V gene is TRBV2, the J gene TRBJ1-2, with 7 positions matching TRBD1. Trimming removed 3 bases from V and 4 bases from J; junction bases left unmatched: 5. Germline lookup yields CDR1 SNHLY and CDR2 FYNNEI. The CDR3 spans 14 residues. The CDR3 DNA reads as TGTGCCAGCAGTGAGACGACAGGGAGCTATGGCTACACCTTC. This translates into CASSETTGSYGYTF.

The CDR3: CSVDPPGGFLYGYTF. The CDR3 bases are TGCAGCGTTGATCCTCCCGGGGGGTTTCTCTATGGCTACACCTTC. The V and J genes are TRBV29-1 and TRBJ1-2, with a weak D call TRBD1 (5 bases). V lost 3 bases and J lost 4, with 18 bases in between. The CDR3 consists of 15 residues. Germline values: CDR1 SQVTM, CDR2 ANQGSEA.

This clone was recorded a few times. The rearrangement links TRBV19 to TRBJ2-7; TRBD1 aligns across 10 bases. Looked up from germline, CDR1 is LNHDA and CDR2 is SQIVND (reference sequence). The CDR3 runs to 14 residues. J was trimmed by 2 bases and V by 8 bases; bases with no gene match: 6. The CDR3 DNA reads TGTGCCAGTTCGGGACAGGGGACGACCTACGAGCAGTACTTC. It encodes CASSGQGTTYEQYF.

The rearrangement uses TRBV5-5 and TRBJ2-3; unclear D gene. The CDR3 totals 13 residues. CDR1 is SGHKS, CDR2 YYEKEE, per germline (reference sequence). Trimming pared 0 bases from V and 2 bases from J, leaving 4 bases between. The CDR3 reads CASSLGHTDTQYF. For the CDR3, the DNA is TGTGCCAGCAGCTTGGGACACACAGATACGCAGTATTTT.

The chain links TRBV6-1 to TRBJ2-7; D is ambiguous. Germline V gene data show CDR1 as MNHNS and CDR2 as SASEGT. There are 13 residues in the CDR3. V lost 6 bases and J lost 4, with 13 bases in between. CDR3 sequence: CASRSSGDYEQYF. CDR3 coding DNA: TGTGCCAGCAGATCTAGTGGTGATTACGAGCAGTACTTC.

The chain combines TRBV6-1 with TRBJ1-2; 10 nucleotides align to TRBD1. V shed 4 bases, J shed 0 bases, and the junction held 8 bases outside the gene matches. The CDR3 is 17 amino acids. The germline gives CDR1 MNHNS, CDR2 SASEGT. The CDR3 loop is CASSGPGQGTSNYGYTF. The CDR3 region has the DNA TGTGCCAGCAGTGGTCCGGGACAGGGGACTTCTAACTATGGCTACACCTTC.

The rearrangement uses TRBV5-1 and TRBJ2-5; TRBD2 matches 10 bases. Per germline, CDR1 SGHRS and CDR2 YFSETQ. Trimming removed 7 bases from V and 5 bases from J; junction bases left unmatched: 8. The CDR3 has 14 amino acids. CDR3 sequence reads: CASERGGRAETQYF. The CDR3 region has the DNA TGCGCCAGCGAGCGGGGGGGCCGGGCGGAGACCCAGTACTTC.

The V and J genes are TRBV6-5 and TRBJ2-7; 7 bases fit TRBD1. CDR1 and CDR2 (germline): MNHEY, SVGAGI. V shed 5 bases, J shed 3 bases, and the junction held 10 bases outside the gene matches. The CDR3 runs 15 residues. The CDR3 sequence: CASSVRTGPYYEQYF. CDR3 coding DNA: TGTGCCAGCAGTGTACGGACAGGACCCTACTACGAGCAGTACTTC.

This clone came up a few times. The V call is TRBV12-2, the J call TRBJ1-2. TRBV12-2 is noted as a pseudogene. The CDR3 is 11 residues long. This chain's CDR3 is CASRLALGYTF. CDR3 DNA: TGTGCAAGTCGCTTAGCGTTAGGCTACACCTTC.

The chain joins TRBV10-3 to TRBJ2-2, with D possibly TRBD1 on 6 matching bases. CDR1 is ENHRY and CDR2 is SYGVKD in the germline V gene. Between the trimmed V and J ends, which lost 9 bases and 4 bases, there was a span of 9 bases. This CDR3 is built from 12 residues. The CDR3 spells CAILQGTGELFF. The CDR3 nucleotides read TGTGCCATTTTACAGGGCACCGGGGAGCTGTTTTTT.

This clone was seen a single time. This sequence joins TRBV4-1 and TRBJ1-5, with TRBD1 matching 8 bases. V was clipped by 2 bases and J by 4 bases; unmatched bases: 10. CDR1 is MGHRA, CDR2 YSYEKL, per germline. The CDR3 extends over 17 amino acids. The CDR3 sequence: CASSQLLGDRLNQPQHF. The DNA for the CDR3 is TGCGCCAGCAGCCAACTACTAGGGGACAGGCTAAATCAGCCCCAGCATTTT.

The chain joins TRBV9 to TRBJ2-7; 8 bases agree with TRBD2. Per the germline V gene, CDR1 is SGDLS and CDR2 is YYNGEE. This CDR3 is built from 14 residues. The J segment lost 3 bases and the V segment lost 3 bases, leaving 5 bases of the junction unmatched. The CDR3 DNA reads TGTGCCAGCAGCGCGACCGCGGGGGGCTACGAGCAGTACTTC. This codes for CASSATAGGYEQYF.

The chain has TRBV30 and TRBJ1-1; no reliable D call. Germline assignment: CDR1 GTSNPN and CDR2 SVGIG (reference sequence). V dropped 5 bases and J dropped 4 bases, with 8 bases sitting between them. This CDR3 is 11 amino acids long. DNA of the CDR3: TGTGCCTGGGAGGCCTCCACTGAAGCTTTCTTT. Amino acids: CAWEASTEAFF.

The chain carries TRBV7-3 and TRBJ2-1, with 7 bases lining up with TRBD1. V lost 5 bases to trimming and J lost 2 bases; unmatched junction nucleotides: 18. This CDR3 contains 19 residues. The germline V gene has CDR1 SGHTA and CDR2 FQGTGA. CDR3 coding DNA: TGTGCCAGCAGCGCATCCGGGACAGCAAGTTTGACTCCCTACAATGAGCAGTTCTTC. This encodes CASSASGTASLTPYNEQFF.

The chain joins TRBV2 to TRBJ1-2; a weak D match, TRBD1 (5 bases). The V gene lost 6 bases and the J gene lost 3 bases, with 14 bases spanning the gap. Germline values: CDR1 SNHLY, CDR2 FYNNEI. The CDR3 spans 14 residues. The CDR3 here is CASSASIGDYGYTF. The CDR3 bases are TGTGCCAGCAGCGCGAGCATAGGGGACTATGGCTACACCTTC. The whole variable domain, remainder taken from reference TRBV2 and TRBJ1-2, is EPEVTQTPSHQVTQMGQEVILRCVPISNHLYFYWYRQILGQKVEFLVSFYNNEISEKSEIFDDQFSVERPDGSNFTLKIRSTKLEDSAMYFCASSASIGDYGYTFGSGTRLTVV.

The chain recombines TRBV19 with TRBJ2-5, with 8 bases that match TRBD2. With 4 bases clipped from V and 5 bases from J, the junction kept 9 bases outside the gene matches. The CDR3 totals 15 residues. The germline CDR1 and CDR2 sequences are LNHDA and SQIVND (reference sequence). CDR3 residues: CASSTSGGPVETQYF. The CDR3 DNA sequence: TGTGCCAGTAGTACCTCGGGGGGGCCGGTTGAGACCCAGTACTTC.

The V and J genes are TRBV29-1 and TRBJ2-6; 8 bases map to TRBD2. The germline gives CDR1 SQVTM, CDR2 ANQGSEA. The V and J ends lost 0 bases and 1 base, in that order; junction bases with no gene match: 14. The length of the CDR3 is 20 residues. The CDR3 region is CSVEEPLGLRGVSGANVLTF. The CDR3 DNA is TGCAGCGTTGAAGAGCCCCTCGGTTTGCGGGGGGTATCTGGGGCCAACGTCCTGACTTTC.

This clone was recorded a few times. The chain links TRBV6-1 to TRBJ1-6, with D possibly TRBD1 on 5 matching bases. Germline-derived CDR1 and CDR2 are MNHNS and SASEGT. Trimming took 2 bases from V and 7 from J, leaving 12 bases between them. CDR3 size: 15 residues. The CDR3 coding sequence is TGTGCCAGCAGTGAACGTAACAGGAGAAATTCACCCCTCCACTTT. It yields the protein CASSERNRRNSPLHF.

This clone was seen a few times. The gene calls are TRBV5-1 and TRBJ2-1, with TRBD1 matching 8 bases. The J segment lost 8 bases and the V segment lost 7 bases, leaving 14 bases of the junction unmatched. This CDR3 contains 15 residues. Germline V gene lookup returns CDR1 SGHRS and CDR2 YFSETQ. The CDR3 bases are TGCGCCAGCGGCAAAGACAGGGGCGCCTCGGATGAGCAGTTCTTC. Protein sequence: CASGKDRGASDEQFF. The variable domain in full, completed from reference TRBV5-1 and TRBJ2-1, reads KAGVTQTPRYLIKTRGQQVTLSCSPISGHRSVSWYQQTPGQGLQFLFEYFSETQRNKGNFPGRFSGRQFSNSRSEMNVSTLELGDSALYLCASGKDRGASDEQFFGPGTRLTVL.

The chain recombines TRBV6-5 with TRBJ1-1; D unclear. The CDR3 extends over 11 amino acids. V was trimmed by 10 bases and J by 8 bases, leaving 14 bases between them. Germline CDR1 reads MNHEY; CDR2 reads SVGAGI. The CDR3 DNA is TGTGCCATACAGCCATTATCCGAAGCTTTCTTT. Translated, it gives CAIQPLSEAFF.

V usage is TRBV5-1 and J usage is TRBJ2-5, with 9 bases matching TRBD2. CDR1 and CDR2 from the germline V gene are SGHRS and YFSETQ. This CDR3 has 15 residues. The junction had 4 bases not matched to a gene; V was cut back by 0 bases and J by 4 bases. This CDR3 is CASSLGGAGGETQYF. In DNA, the CDR3 is TGCGCCAGCAGCTTGGGGGGAGCGGGAGGAGAGACCCAGTACTTC.

The gene calls are TRBV30 and TRBJ2-3; maybe TRBD1 (7 bases). Trimming shortened V by 4 bases and J by 0 bases, and 11 bases separated the two germline ends. CDR1 and CDR2 (germline): GTSNPN, SVGIG (reference sequence). The length of the CDR3 is 14 residues. The CDR3 DNA is TGTGCCTGGACAGGGGGGTTAAGCACAGATACGCAGTATTTT. Translated, it gives CAWTGGLSTDTQYF.

The chain links TRBV2 to TRBJ1-2, with D unresolved. Germline lookup yields CDR1 SNHLY and CDR2 FYNNEI. Trimming removed 3 bases from V and 7 bases from J, with 9 bases in between. This CDR3 contains 12 residues. CDR3 in amino acids: CASSELLSGYTF. In DNA form, the CDR3 reads TGTGCCAGCAGTGAGCTACTAAGTGGCTACACCTTC.

The chain recombines TRBV4-1 with TRBJ2-1; D unclear. V lost 6 bases, J lost 1 base, and 13 bases lay in between. There are 15 residues in the CDR3. Germline assignment: CDR1 MGHRA and CDR2 YSYEKL. As DNA, the CDR3 is TGCGCCAGCAGTCCTACCTTCGATTCCTACAATGAGCAGTTCTTC. This encodes CASSPTFDSYNEQFF.

A word on this clone: One end of the junction fails to match germline, which may point to a read error. This chain links TRBV7-9 with TRBJ2-7, with a weak D call TRBD2 (5 bases). The CDR3 extends over 13 amino acids. Germline V gene sequence: CDR1 SEHNR, CDR2 FQNEAQ (reference sequence). The CDR3 region has the DNA TGTTCCAGCAGCTTAGCAGCGGATCTCGAGCAGTACTTC. Its translation is CSSSLAADLEQYF.

The rearrangement links TRBV7-2 to TRBJ2-5, with 10 nucleotides matching TRBD2. The CDR3 extends over 18 amino acids. Trimming cost V 1 base and J 7 bases; bases outside gene matches: 15. CDR1 is SGHTA, CDR2 FQGNSA, per germline. CDR3 region: CASSLVGGVAGGRGTQYF. DNA for the CDR3: TGTGCCAGCAGCTTAGTGGGGGGGGTAGCGGGGGGAAGAGGGACCCAGTACTTC.

The rearrangement links TRBV5-1 to TRBJ1-2; TRBD1 matches at 7 bases. Trimming cost V 4 bases and J 6 bases; bases outside gene matches: 12. Germline loops: CDR1 SGHRS, CDR2 YFSETQ. CDR3 size: 15 residues. This CDR3 is CASSTSGTEFDGYTF. In nucleotides, the CDR3 is TGCGCCAGCAGCACCTCCGGGACAGAATTCGATGGCTACACCTTC.

The chain combines TRBV6-4 with TRBJ2-1; 9 bases map to TRBD2. Germline-derived CDR1 and CDR2 are MRHNA and SNTAGT. J was trimmed by 9 bases and V by 3 bases; bases with no gene match: 9. This CDR3 is built from 15 residues. CDR3 loop: CASSEGSGSFGEQFF. The DNA for the CDR3 is TGTGCCAGCAGTGAGGGTAGCGGGAGTTTCGGTGAGCAGTTCTTC.